These T cell receptor beta chains were read from a single sample in a study of T cells in Graves' hyperthyroidism and ophthalmopathy. TCRdb used MiXCR to reprocess the multiplex PCR reads, holding one entry per CDR3 protein. The table records about 350,000 distinct CDR3 sequences, approximately 13% of them present only once. Input material: blood. These receptors were taken from a woman aged 30 to 39 with Graves' hyperthyroidism. Each CDR3 is given with its conserved first and last residue. Each record gives: clone size, J gene, D gene, V gene, CDR3 protein, CDR3 DNA. A D gene is named only where the DNA matches it firmly. The listing skips clone size in some rows; elsewhere it reads once, few, many or a size class.

size: many; J: TRBJ2-3; D: TRBD1; V: TRBV6-1; CDR3: CASVPGQGVTDTQYF; DNA: TGTGCCAGCGTACCGGGACAGGGGGTTACAGATACGCAGTATTTT
size: many; J: TRBJ1-1; D: -; V: TRBV20-1; CDR3: CSARGRRLNTEAFF; DNA: TGCAGTGCTAGGGGACGACGCCTGAACACTGAAGCTTTCTTT
size: many; J: TRBJ1-1; D: -; V: TRBV27; CDR3: CASSLLGGDTEAFF; DNA: TGTGCCAGCAGTTTACTTGGGGGGGACACTGAAGCTTTCTTT
size: few; J: TRBJ2-3; D: TRBD2; V: TRBV3-1; CDR3: CASSLRRTSGRTTDTQYF; DNA: TGTGCCAGCAGCCTACGCCGGACTAGCGGGAGGACCACAGATACGCAGTATTTT
size: many; J: TRBJ1-5; D: -; V: TRBV6-1; CDR3: CASSLGRVDQPQHF; DNA: TGTGCCAGCAGTTTAGGCAGGGTTGACCAGCCCCAGCATTTT
size: -; J: TRBJ2-7; D: -; V: TRBV5-1; CDR3: CASSLGGTDYSYEQYF; DNA: TGCGCCAGCAGCTTGGGGGGGACCGATTACTCCTACGAGCAGTACTTC
size: many; J: TRBJ1-1; D: -; V: TRBV10-3; CDR3: CAISESKGLGTEAFF; DNA: TGTGCCATCAGTGAGTCGAAGGGGCTAGGCACTGAAGCTTTCTTT
size: few; J: TRBJ1-4; D: TRBD1; V: TRBV18; CDR3: CASSLRQGEEKLFF; DNA: TGTGCCAGCTCACTCCGACAGGGAGAAGAAAAACTGTTTTTT
size: many; J: TRBJ2-5; D: TRBD2; V: TRBV19; CDR3: CASTWKAGNQETQYF; DNA: TGTGCCAGTACGTGGAAAGCGGGAAATCAAGAGACCCAGTACTTC
size: many; J: TRBJ2-5; D: TRBD2; V: TRBV28; CDR3: CASSSPIVAGDLETQYF; DNA: TGTGCCAGCAGTTCCCCCATAGTAGCGGGAGACTTAGAGACCCAGTACTTC
size: -; J: TRBJ1-1; D: -; V: TRBV19; CDR3: CASSEVMNTEAFF; DNA: TGTGCCAGTAGTGAGGTCATGAACACTGAAGCTTTCTTT
size: many; J: TRBJ1-5; D: TRBD1; V: TRBV27; CDR3: CASAPGTGDQPQHF; DNA: TGTGCCAGCGCCCCCGGGACAGGGGACCAGCCCCAGCATTTT
size: -; J: TRBJ2-7; D: TRBD2; V: TRBV28; CDR3: CASERDSYEQYF; DNA: TGTGCCAGCGAGCGGGACTCCTACGAGCAGTACTTC
size: many; J: TRBJ2-2; D: TRBD2; V: TRBV5-6; CDR3: CASSLVGGRGSGELFF; DNA: TGTGCCAGCAGCTTGGTTGGCGGGAGAGGGTCCGGGGAGCTGTTTTTT
size: few; J: TRBJ2-7; D: -; V: TRBV7-6; CDR3: CASSEGAGTYEQYF; DNA: TGTGCCAGCAGCGAAGGGGCGGGGACCTACGAGCAGTACTTC
size: -; J: TRBJ2-3; D: TRBD1; V: TRBV4-1; CDR3: CASRADQGGLADTQYF; DNA: TGCGCCAGCAGAGCCGATCAAGGGGGCCTCGCAGATACGCAGTATTTT
size: many; J: TRBJ2-1; D: TRBD2; V: TRBV7-9; CDR3: CASSLVAGAGNEQFF; DNA: TGTGCCAGCAGCTTAGTAGCGGGAGCGGGCAATGAGCAGTTCTTC